This record concerns one T cell receptor (beta chain) sequence. This clonotype was observed many times. Its binding antigen is unknown. Per-nucleotide qualities are absent, and no much larger clonotype sits a single base away. Hyperthyroidism patients were newly diagnosed, with disease duration under 2 months, and aged 18 to 65 years. Any patient with an uncontrolled infection, another autoimmune disease, pregnancy or lactation was excluded. Diagnoses relied on clinical symptoms, serum thyroxine and TRAb, thyroid ultrasound and orbital computed tomography. Blood from progressor patients was collected at the time of first diagnosis with hyperthyroidism, before any ophthalmopathy symptoms had appeared. Ficoll-Paque density gradient centrifugation was used to isolate PBMCs from 8 to 10 ml of fresh peripheral blood. Progressor patients were defined as those initially diagnosed with Graves' hyperthyroidism in whom ophthalmopathy developed during follow-up. Total RNA was extracted using Trizol reagent, and RNA quality was assessed on an Agilent 2100 Bioanalyzer.

The CDR3 goes from the cysteine to the phenylalanine over 13 residues. The DNA shown is the 39-base CDR3, in frame from base 1. The junction carries 12 bases between V and J, which are trimmed by 7 bases and 3 bases respectively. The data stem from a study of T cells in Graves' hyperthyroidism and ophthalmopathy (dated by TCRdb to the late 2010s). In the study overall: Peripheral blood samples were taken at initial diagnosis, before any treatment was given. A discovery cohort of about a hundred patients, roughly 43 with Graves' ophthalmopathy and roughly 59 with stable Graves' hyperthyroidism, was used to find distinguishing TCR V-J signatures. Prospective prediction of ophthalmopathy was tested in an independent validation cohort of fewer than 20 hyperthyroidism patients and roughly 16 patients who later progressed to ophthalmopathy. The roughly 99 discovery patients were divided at random into training and test sets in a 7:3 ratio. Thyroid tissue and blood T-cell repertoires from six or seven Graves' hyperthyroidism patients were also compared in the study. Following sampling, methimazole starting at 30 mg daily was given to hyperthyroidism patients, and high-dose intravenous methylprednisolone was given to ophthalmopathy patients. TCR Vbeta CDR3 sequencing of some 140 peripheral blood samples (under 45 ophthalmopathy, some 75 hyperthyroidism and 17 progressor patients) is reported in the paper. Points the paper makes about the study in general: No statistical method was used to set the sample size in advance, and investigators knew the group allocation. Most expanded thyroid clonotypes (frequency above 0.001) were also found in blood, which suggests that blood repertoires may mirror thyroid immune responses. In cross-validation, a model built on a 13 V-J signature told ophthalmopathy apart from stable hyperthyroidism with less than 90% sensitivity and roughly 81% specificity, and in testing the same model reached 80%/75%. In validation, progression to ophthalmopathy was predicted by the model with roughly 69% sensitivity and 72.22% specificity, a median of roughly 6 months before onset.

The TCR beta CDR3 regions were amplified from the RNA transcripts. The TCR CDR3 was subjected to a first round of RT-PCR using the HTBI primer set and the Qiagen OneStep RT-PCR kit. The libraries were constructed in a second round of multiplex PCR and then size-selected and purified. Paired-end sequencing of the libraries was performed with 100 bp reads on an Illumina HiSeq2000. Processing in the source paper ran as follows. SOAPnuke was used to process the raw data, with reads discarded if the reads contained adapters or uncalled bases, had a mean Phred below 15, or lacked an exact constant-primer or identifier match. High-quality paired reads were merged using COPE v1.2.5, and each unique nucleotide sequence was defined as a clonotype. MiTCR v1.1 was used to align the clonotypes against IMGT TRBV, TRBD and TRBJ reference segments. The analysis included only V-J combinations with a frequency above 0.0001, which together covered around 99% of the repertoires. A TCS score was defined as the ratio between F50 (clonal expansion) and ExV (chaos), using BLOSUM62-based TCRdist between CDR3 peptides within each V-J. Welch's t-statistics and random forest reduced just over 500 V-J features to under 15, which were used in a naive Bayes classifier (R e1071). TCRdb reran the public reads through fastp at Q25 and MiXCR, keeping productive beta chains. All rows with the same CDR3 protein become a single entry with the most common DNA and genes. These V and J calls originate from TCRdb's pipeline instead of the authors' own analysis. The sample has approximately 400,000 distinct CDR3 sequences on record, around an eighth of them singletons. The ten largest clones take up more than 20% of the sample.

The sequenced sample consisted of blood. The source of this sequence is a man under 40 with Graves' hyperthyroidism that later progressed to Graves' ophthalmopathy. This sequence uses TRBV12-3 or TRBV12-4 and TRBJ1-1, with the D gene too uncertain to name. The CDR3 sequence is CASTSTPYTEAFF. In nucleotides, the sequence is TGTGCCAGCACTTCGACTCCCTACACTGAAGCTTTCTTT.